This passage covers 21 T cell receptor beta chains from one sample sequenced in a study of shared clonotypes between healthy human individuals. Terminally differentiated effector memory CD45RA+ cells were left out of the naive CD8 fraction, which was CD45RO-negative and positively selected for CCR7. Repertoires were generated with immunoSEQ multiplex PCR, while TCRdb's copy carries only in-frame clones and drops some. The sample lists around 1.9 million clones; 93% were seen once. The sample was naive CD8+ T cells from PBMCs. The receptors derive from a man between 18 and 35 years old in good health. Some clones in this sample may be carry-over from other donors' samples.

This rearrangement joins TRBV6-6 to TRBJ1-2; 11 bases map to TRBD1. This CDR3 spans 14 amino acids. In germline, CDR1 is MNHNY, CDR2 SVGAGI (reference sequence). V shed 6 bases and J 4 bases; nucleotides not matched to a gene: 4. The DNA of the CDR3 is TGTGCCAGCAGAGGGGACAGGGGGTCCTATGGCTACACCTTC. This sequence encodes CASRGDRGSYGYTF.

The rearrangement uses TRBV12-5 and TRBJ1-1; weak D call: TRBD1 (5 bases). The CDR3 length is 17 residues. Germline V lookup: CDR1 LGHNT, CDR2 FRNRAP. V was clipped by 1 base and J by 5 bases, with 20 bases between them. The CDR3 is CASGLGPDRKEETEAFF. In DNA form, the CDR3 reads TGTGCTAGTGGTTTGGGCCCAGACAGAAAAGAGGAAACTGAAGCTTTCTTT.

The genes are TRBV19 and TRBJ2-7; D not resolved. This CDR3 has 13 residues. With 5 bases removed from V and 6 bases from J, the gap between germline ends came to 14 bases. Germline values: CDR1 LNHDA, CDR2 SQIVND (reference sequence). The CDR3 nucleotides read TGTGCCAGTAGTTTGTCCCGACCGACCGAGCAGTACTTC. This translates into CASSLSRPTEQYF.

The table lists this clone with a count of one. The chain uses TRBV19 and TRBJ2-7; TRBD2 aligns across 8 bases. V lost 5 bases to trimming and J lost 0 bases; unmatched junction nucleotides: 3. Germline V CDR1 and CDR2: LNHDA, SQIVND (reference sequence). The CDR3 runs to 14 residues. The CDR3 spells CASSPRGDSYEQYF. The CDR3 DNA reads TGTGCCAGTAGTCCGCGGGGGGACTCCTACGAGCAGTACTTC.

V and J are TRBV7-9 and TRBJ2-7; D may be TRBD2 (7 bases). Germline CDR1 reads SEHNR; CDR2 reads FQNEAQ (reference sequence). Trimming removed 5 bases from V and 3 bases from J, with 17 bases in between. The CDR3 spans 15 residues. The CDR3 region is CASSPRRGADYEQYF. The CDR3 coding sequence is TGTGCCAGCAGCCCCCGCCGGGGGGCGGACTACGAGCAGTACTTC.

This chain joins TRBV5-6 and TRBJ2-5; TRBD2 matches at 13 bases. The J segment lost 9 bases and the V segment lost 4 bases, leaving 9 bases of the junction unmatched. This CDR3 region has 15 residues. Germline V gene lookup returns CDR1 SGHDT and CDR2 YYEEEE. Here the CDR3 DNA reads TGTGCCAGCAGCGCCGGGACTAGCGGGATTTCTGCCCAGTACTTC. Its protein is CASSAGTSGISAQYF.

This clone has only a few counts. V is TRBV9 and J is TRBJ1-1; maybe TRBD1 (5 bases). V gave up 4 bases and J gave up 5 bases, with 12 bases separating them. Germline loops: CDR1 SGDLS, CDR2 YYNGEE. The CDR3 extends over 13 amino acids. The CDR3 spells CASSPQPGTEAFF. The CDR3 nucleotides are TGTGCCAGCAGCCCCCAACCAGGGACTGAAGCTTTCTTT.

CDR3 sequence reads: CASSIGHPPEAFF. As DNA, the CDR3 is TGTGCCAGTAGTATAGGCCACCCCCCTGAAGCTTTCTTT. This chain connects TRBV19 to TRBJ1-1; no definite D call. CDR1 and CDR2 from the germline V gene are LNHDA and SQIVND (reference sequence). The V end was cut by 1 base, the J end by 6 bases, with 9 bases between. The CDR3 loop spans 13 amino acids.

This rearrangement joins TRBV6-6 to TRBJ1-3; 7 positions match TRBD1. The germline gives CDR1 MNHNY, CDR2 SVGAGI (reference sequence). CDR3 length: 16 residues. V lost 7 bases, J lost 5 bases, and 14 bases stayed unmatched. For the CDR3, the DNA is TGTGCCAGCATAGGGGGCCAGGGGAGTCTTAGAAACACCATATATTTT. The encoded protein is CASIGGQGSLRNTIYF.

This clone was counted a single time. The DNA for the CDR3 is TGTGCCAGCAGCTTAATTGCCCAGGTTGCCCGCACAGATACGCAGTATTTT. Its translation is CASSLIAQVARTDTQYF. V and J are TRBV7-6 and TRBJ2-3; D gene uncertain. The CDR3 sequence is 17 residues long. Trimming stripped 2 bases from V and 1 base from J, with 16 bases between. The germline V gene has CDR1 SGHVS and CDR2 FNYEAQ.

Details on this clone: The same CDR3 also results from other DNA sequences found in this sample. The CDR3 is CASSPRSSYEQYF. The DNA for the CDR3 is TGTGCCAGCAGCCCTCGCAGCTCCTACGAGCAGTACTTC. This chain uses TRBV11-2 with TRBJ2-7, with D uncertain. There are 13 residues in the CDR3. The V gene lost 5 bases and the J gene lost 0 bases, with 8 bases spanning the gap. Germline values: CDR1 SGHAT, CDR2 FQNNGV.

This rearrangement joins TRBV4-1 to TRBJ2-1, with 7 bases aligning to TRBD1. CDR3 length: 15 residues. Germline values: CDR1 MGHRA, CDR2 YSYEKL. The trim removed 3 bases at V and 3 bases at J, leaving 5 bases unmatched. The CDR3 nucleotides are TGCGCCAGCAGCCAGAGACAGGGATACTACAATGAGCAGTTCTTC. It is translated as CASSQRQGYYNEQFF.

This clone was counted once. The genes are TRBV5-8 and TRBJ1-2; a possible D gene is TRBD1 (5 bases). The germline CDR1 and CDR2 sequences are SGHTS and YDEGEE. The CDR3 consists of 13 residues. Trimming took off 0 bases at V and 8 bases at J, with 11 bases between the two ends. The chain's CDR3 is CASSLGQGDGYTF. DNA for the CDR3: TGTGCCAGCAGCTTGGGCCAGGGTGACGGCTACACCTTC.

The chain couples TRBV6-5 to TRBJ1-2; no clear D gene. Germline values: CDR1 MNHEY, CDR2 SVGAGI. The CDR3 extends over 11 amino acids. The V gene lost 8 bases and the J gene lost 8 bases, with 12 bases spanning the gap. The DNA for the CDR3 is TGTGCCAGCCTCGACGGGAGAGGCTACACCTTC. The encoded protein is CASLDGRGYTF.

The chain recombines TRBV5-8 with TRBJ1-2; unclear D gene. The CDR3 is 13 amino acids. The germline V gene encodes CDR1 SGHTS and CDR2 YDEGEE. V lost 1 base and J 4 bases, leaving 8 bases between the germline ends. DNA of the CDR3: TGTGCCAGCAGCTTGACAGACCTCTATGGCTACACCTTC. It specifies CASSLTDLYGYTF.

The chain carries TRBV7-9 and TRBJ2-7; the D gene is possibly TRBD1 (5 bases). The CDR3 has 13 amino acids. V shed 1 base and J shed 9 bases, with 13 bases lying between them. The germline CDR1 and CDR2 sequences are SEHNR and FQNEAQ (reference sequence). This CDR3 is CASSLGGGPGQYF. The CDR3 DNA sequence: TGTGCCAGCAGCTTAGGGGGCGGCCCGGGGCAGTACTTC.

The rearrangement joins TRBV13 to TRBJ2-3, with D possibly TRBD2 on 5 matching bases. The CDR3 totals 14 residues. The ends were cut back, 2 bases at V and 2 bases at J, with 8 bases in the middle. Germline CDR1 PRHDT, CDR2 FYEKMQ (reference sequence). CDR3 sequence (DNA): TGTGCCAGCAGCTTACCTCGGGACACAGATACGCAGTATTTT. It codes for CASSLPRDTDTQYF. The whole variable domain, remainder taken from reference TRBV13 and TRBJ2-3, is AAGVIQSPRHLIKEKRETATLKCYPIPRHDTVYWYQQGPGQDPQFLISFYEKMQSDKGSIPDRFSAQQFSDYHSELNMSSLELGDSALYFCASSLPRDTDTQYFGPGTRLTVL.

The rearrangement uses TRBV29-1 and TRBJ2-7; a possible D gene is TRBD1 (6 bases). The CDR3 has 15 residues. Germline V gene sequence: CDR1 SQVTM, CDR2 ANQGSEA. V was shortened by 4 bases and J by 0 bases, with 16 bases between the two germline ends. DNA for the CDR3: TGCAGCGTTGCGGGTACAGGGTACTCCTCCTACGAGCAGTACTTC. It codes for CSVAGTGYSSYEQYF.

V gene TRBV13 combines with J gene TRBJ2-6; TRBD1 aligns across 7 bases. Trimming took 4 bases from V and 0 from J; bases not matched to a gene: 9. Germline lookup yields CDR1 PRHDT and CDR2 FYEKMQ (reference sequence). The CDR3 runs to 18 residues. The CDR3 sequence is CASSSTGQRFSGANVLTF. The CDR3 bases are TGTGCCAGCAGCTCGACGGGACAGCGTTTCTCTGGGGCCAACGTCCTGACTTTC.

The J gene is TRBJ2-2, the V gene TRBV9; 7 nucleotides match TRBD2. V shed 2 bases, J shed 4 bases, and the junction held 5 bases outside the gene matches. This CDR3 is built from 15 residues. Looked up from germline, CDR1 is SGDLS and CDR2 is YYNGEE. CDR3 amino acids: CASSVGTNPTGELFF. The CDR3 region has the DNA TGTGCCAGCAGCGTTGGGACTAACCCCACCGGGGAGCTGTTTTTT. Full variable domain (rest looked up from reference TRBV9 and TRBJ2-2): DSGVTQTPKHLITATGQRVTLRCSPRSGDLSVYWYQQSLDQGLQFLIQYYNGEERAKGNILERFSAQQFPDLHSELNLSSLELGDSALYFCASSVGTNPTGELFFGEGSRLTVL.

CDR3 region: CASSQTFPLLTEAFF. As DNA, the CDR3 is TGTGCCAGCAGTCAAACCTTCCCCCTACTCACTGAAGCTTTCTTT. The rearrangement uses TRBV6-5 and TRBJ1-1, with D hard to call. Germline lookup yields CDR1 MNHEY and CDR2 SVGAGI. The V end was cut by 5 bases, the J end by 4 bases, with 17 bases between. This CDR3 comprises 15 residues.